This TCR beta chain was sequenced in a study of blood T cell repertoires in COVID-19. The repertoire was sequenced with immunoSEQ multiplex PCR; TCRdb's copy has only in-frame clones and lacks some. The profile shows around 100,000 clones, 82% of them singletons. Per germline, CDR1 SNHLY and CDR2 FYNNEI. Trimming shortened V by 7 bases and J by 7 bases, and 17 bases separated the two germline ends. The CDR3 loop spans 14 amino acids. V usage is TRBV2 and J usage is TRBJ2-1, with D possibly TRBD2 on 6 matching bases. The TCR sequence derives from an older man with acute or convalescent COVID-19. Material: peripheral blood. CDR3 sequence reads: CASMGGNGRNEQFF. The DNA of the CDR3 is TGTGCCAGCATGGGCGGGAATGGGAGGAATGAGCAGTTCTTC. Looking up the rest from reference TRBV2 and TRBJ2-1 gives the full variable domain: EPEVTQTPSHQVTQMGQEVILRCVPISNHLYFYWYRQILGQKVEFLVSFYNNEISEKSEIFDDQFSVERPDGSNFTLKIRSTKLEDSAMYFCASMGGNGRNEQFFGPGTRLTVL.